Presented here are 18 T cell receptor beta chains from one specimen sequenced in a study of T cell responses to AZD1222 COVID-19 vaccine. Assay: immunoSEQ multiplex PCR; the TCRdb copy retains only in-frame clones and omits some. The table includes tens of thousands of clones, around 80% detected once. This material consisted of peripheral blood, taken 28 days after the second AZD1222 dose. These receptors originate from an adult who received the AZD1222 COVID-19 vaccine.

The chain joins TRBV29-1 to TRBJ1-1, with a possible D match to TRBD1 (6 bases). This CDR3 has 13 residues. The V end lost 3 bases, the J end lost 3 bases, and 11 bases lay between the germline ends. Germline lookup yields CDR1 SQVTM and CDR2 ANQGSEA. CDR3 region: CSVEYRVDTEAFF. Here the CDR3 DNA reads TGCAGCGTTGAGTACAGGGTTGACACTGAAGCTTTCTTT.

This chain joins TRBV7-9 and TRBJ2-3; 14 nucleotides align to TRBD2. Germline CDR1 is SEHNR and CDR2 is FQNEAQ (reference sequence). The CDR3 consists of 18 residues. Trimming at V came to 1 base and at J to 2 bases, leaving 5 bases not matched to a gene. The CDR3: CASSLGLAGGLFTDTQYF. Written as DNA, the CDR3 is TGTGCCAGCAGCTTAGGACTAGCGGGGGGGTTATTCACAGATACGCAGTATTTT.

J is TRBJ1-5 and V is TRBV4-1, with D hard to call. This CDR3 has 15 residues. V gave up 3 bases and J gave up 0 bases, with 9 bases separating them. The germline CDR1 and CDR2 sequences are MGHRA and YSYEKL. The CDR3: CASSHGDNSNQPQHF. The CDR3 region has the DNA TGCGCCAGCAGCCATGGCGATAATAGCAATCAGCCCCAGCATTTT.

A single count supports this clone. The chain joins TRBV12-5 to TRBJ2-1; 11 bases are shared with TRBD1. The V and J ends lost 0 bases and 8 bases, in that order; junction bases with no gene match: 6. Germline V gene lookup returns CDR1 LGHNT and CDR2 FRNRAP. This CDR3 is 16 amino acids long. CDR3 coding DNA: TGTGCTAGTGGTTTGGTAATGGGACAGGGGGTGGATGAGCAGTTCTTC. This sequence encodes CASGLVMGQGVDEQFF.

V gene TRBV30 combines with J gene TRBJ1-4; TRBD1 matches 10 bases. CDR3 size: 17 residues. V trimming: 4 bases; J trimming: 8 bases; junction bases outside the gene matches: 16. Germline V gene lookup returns CDR1 GTSNPN and CDR2 SVGIG (reference sequence). CDR3 region: CAWTYPNYGTGVEKLFF. DNA for the CDR3: TGTGCCTGGACATACCCAAACTATGGGACAGGGGTCGAAAAACTGTTTTTT.

This clone has just a few counts. This chain uses TRBV18 with TRBJ1-2; no firm D call. Trimming cost V 4 bases and J 4 bases, with 13 bases left between them. CDR1 KGHSH and CDR2 LQKENI come from the germline V gene. This CDR3 spans 14 amino acids. CDR3 DNA sequence: TGTGCCAGCTCACTCGGGGAGAAAAGCTATGGCTACACCTTC. It translates to CASSLGEKSYGYTF.

J is TRBJ2-2 and V is TRBV11-2; 10 positions match TRBD2. This CDR3 has 15 residues. The junction had 1 base not matched to a gene; V was cut back by 2 bases and J by 4 bases. CDR1 is SGHAT and CDR2 is FQNNGV in the germline V gene. The chain's CDR3 is CASSLSGGATGELFF. Here the CDR3 DNA reads TGTGCCAGCAGCTTAAGCGGGGGGGCCACCGGGGAGCTGTTTTTT.

The rearrangement links TRBV28 to TRBJ1-2; no definite D call. Trimming cost V 5 bases and J 12 bases, with 16 bases left between them. The germline CDR1 and CDR2 sequences are MDHEN and SYDVKM. The CDR3 runs 12 residues. As DNA, the CDR3 is TGTGCCAGCAGTCTCCGTCGGACGGGCCACACCTTC. It codes for CASSLRRTGHTF.

This clone has just one count. The chain recombines TRBV28 with TRBJ1-5; 9 bases align to TRBD1. The germline gives CDR1 MDHEN, CDR2 SYDVKM. The CDR3 is 15 amino acids. V shed 3 bases, J shed 3 bases, and the junction held 3 bases outside the gene matches. The CDR3 nucleotides read TGTGCCAGCAGTTTGAACAGGGGGCCCAATCAGCCCCAGCATTTT. Protein product: CASSLNRGPNQPQHF.

The chain employs TRBV27 and TRBJ1-3; TRBD1 is a possible D gene (6 bases). Trimming removed 3 bases at V and 4 bases at J, with 7 bases between. The CDR3 totals 13 residues. Germline V CDR1 and CDR2: MNHEY, SMNVEV (reference sequence). The CDR3 DNA sequence: TGTGCCAGCAGTTTTACAGGGGGAAACACCATATATTTT. Amino acid sequence: CASSFTGGNTIYF.

J is TRBJ1-5 and V is TRBV10-3; D perhaps matches TRBD1 (6 bases). The CDR3 length is 14 residues. Germline CDR1 reads ENHRY; CDR2 reads SYGVKD. Trimming removed 6 bases at V and 3 bases at J, with 12 bases between. The chain's CDR3 is CAISPRGDNQPQHF. The CDR3 nucleotides are TGTGCCATCAGCCCCAGGGGCGACAATCAGCCCCAGCATTTT.

The CDR3 is CASSMTDYNEQFF. The CDR3 coding sequence is TGTGCCAGTAGTATGACAGACTACAATGAGCAGTTCTTC. This rearrangement joins TRBV19 to TRBJ2-1; possible D gene TRBD1, 5 bases. The CDR3 extends over 13 amino acids. The germline V and J ends were trimmed by 3 bases and 3 bases, with 6 bases remaining between them. Germline CDR1 LNHDA, CDR2 SQIVND (reference sequence).

This clone was observed once. V is TRBV6-5 and J is TRBJ2-3; weak D call: TRBD1 (6 bases). The CDR3 contains 13 residues. With 5 bases removed from V and 5 bases from J, the gap between germline ends came to 11 bases. Germline CDR1 MNHEY, CDR2 SVGAGI. CDR3 coding DNA: TGTGCCAGCAGTAGACAGGCTGGAGATACGCAGTATTTT. Translating gives CASSRQAGDTQYF.

This clone was detected a few times. V and J are TRBV9 and TRBJ1-1; D call uncertain. Trimming pared 0 bases from V and 3 bases from J, leaving 6 bases between. The CDR3 covers 13 residues. Germline values: CDR1 SGDLS, CDR2 YYNGEE. CDR3 coding DNA: TGTGCCAGCAGCGTAGCTGGGGACACTGAAGCTTTCTTT. This gives the protein CASSVAGDTEAFF.

The rearrangement uses TRBV27 and TRBJ2-2; no clear D gene. Germline CDR1 is MNHEY and CDR2 is SMNVEV (reference sequence). V dropped 1 base and J dropped 2 bases, with 8 bases sitting between them. The CDR3 totals 15 residues. The DNA of the CDR3 is TGTGCCAGCAGTTTATTGGGAATAAACACCGGGGAGCTGTTTTTT. Its translation: CASSLLGINTGELFF.

The V call is TRBV9, the J call TRBJ2-3, with no clear D. V was shortened by 1 base and J by 2 bases, with 8 bases between the two germline ends. The germline CDR1 and CDR2 sequences are SGDLS and YYNGEE. The CDR3 sequence is 14 residues long. CDR3 sequence (DNA): TGTGCCAGCAGCGTACAGGTAGCCACAGATACGCAGTATTTT. It is translated as CASSVQVATDTQYF.

The J gene is TRBJ1-5, the V gene TRBV3-1 (or the pseudogene TRBV3-2), with a tentative D call TRBD1 (5 bases). The germline V and J ends were trimmed by 0 bases and 2 bases, with 8 bases remaining between them. Germline V lookup: CDR1 LGHDT, CDR2 YNNKEL (reference sequence). The CDR3 consists of 15 residues. The CDR3 nucleotides read TGTGCCAGCAGCCAAGAGGGCAGGGGCAATCAGCCCCAGCATTTT. Translation: CASSQEGRGNQPQHF.

V gene TRBV20-1 combines with J gene TRBJ2-1; 9 bases map to TRBD1. Trimming took 3 bases from V and 8 from J; bases not matched to a gene: 2. The germline V gene encodes CDR1 DFQATT and CDR2 SNEGSKA (reference sequence). The CDR3 spans 12 residues. This chain's CDR3 is CSASGTGYEQFF. CDR3 bases: TGCAGTGCTAGTGGGACAGGGTATGAGCAGTTCTTC.